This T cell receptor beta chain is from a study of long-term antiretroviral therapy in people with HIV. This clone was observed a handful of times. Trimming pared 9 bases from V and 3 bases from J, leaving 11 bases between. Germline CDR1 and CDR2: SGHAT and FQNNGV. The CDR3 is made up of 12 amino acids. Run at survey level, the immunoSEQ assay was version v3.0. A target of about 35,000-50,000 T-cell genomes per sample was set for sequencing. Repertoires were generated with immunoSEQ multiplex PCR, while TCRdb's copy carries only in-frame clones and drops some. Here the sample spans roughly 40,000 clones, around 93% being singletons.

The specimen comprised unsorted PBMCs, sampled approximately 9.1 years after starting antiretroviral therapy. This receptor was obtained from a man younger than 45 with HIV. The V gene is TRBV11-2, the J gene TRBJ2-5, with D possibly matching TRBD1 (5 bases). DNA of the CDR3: TGTGCCAGTCAGGGATTTGAAGAGACCCAGTACTTC. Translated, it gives CASQGFEETQYF.